This T cell receptor (beta chain) was retrieved from a study of blood T cell repertoires in COVID-19. Researchers sorted participants into cohorts using their self-reported clinical history. Produced via immunoSEQ multiplex PCR; TCRdb's table is partial and in-frame only. The sample lists fewer than 400,000 clones, roughly 85% seen once, with under 2% in the top ten. Trimming cost V 4 bases and J 4 bases, with 10 bases left between them. CDR1 is SGHRS, CDR2 YFSETQ, per germline. This CDR3 has 13 amino acids. Input material: PBMCs or T cells enriched from blood (not recorded which). This clonotype originated in a woman aged 25 to 39 who had been exposed to COVID-19. V gene TRBV5-1 combines with J gene TRBJ2-3; maybe TRBD2 (5 bases). The CDR3 sequence: CASSDGVPDTQYF. The CDR3 DNA reads TGCGCCAGCAGCGACGGGGTCCCAGATACGCAGTATTTT.